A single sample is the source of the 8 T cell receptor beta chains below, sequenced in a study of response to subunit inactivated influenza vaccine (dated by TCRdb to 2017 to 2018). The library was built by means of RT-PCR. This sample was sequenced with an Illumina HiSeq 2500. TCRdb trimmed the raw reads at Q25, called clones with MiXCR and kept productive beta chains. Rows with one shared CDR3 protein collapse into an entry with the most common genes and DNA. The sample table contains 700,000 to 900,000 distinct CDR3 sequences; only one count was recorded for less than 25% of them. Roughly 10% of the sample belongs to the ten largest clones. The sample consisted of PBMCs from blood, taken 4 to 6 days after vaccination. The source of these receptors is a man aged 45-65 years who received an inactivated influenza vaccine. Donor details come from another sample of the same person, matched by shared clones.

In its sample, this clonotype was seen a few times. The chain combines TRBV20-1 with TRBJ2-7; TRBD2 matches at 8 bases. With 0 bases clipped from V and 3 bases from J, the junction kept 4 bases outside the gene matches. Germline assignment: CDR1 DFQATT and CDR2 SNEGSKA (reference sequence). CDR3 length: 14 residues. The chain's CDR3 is CSARDLLADYEQYF. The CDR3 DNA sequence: TGCAGTGCTAGAGATCTACTAGCGGACTACGAGCAGTACTTC.

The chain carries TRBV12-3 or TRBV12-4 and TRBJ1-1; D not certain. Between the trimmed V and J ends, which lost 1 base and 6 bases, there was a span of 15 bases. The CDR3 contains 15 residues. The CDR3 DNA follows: TGTGCCAGCAGTTTAGGAGGAACCGGGAATTCTGAAGCTTTCTTT. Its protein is CASSLGGTGNSEAFF.

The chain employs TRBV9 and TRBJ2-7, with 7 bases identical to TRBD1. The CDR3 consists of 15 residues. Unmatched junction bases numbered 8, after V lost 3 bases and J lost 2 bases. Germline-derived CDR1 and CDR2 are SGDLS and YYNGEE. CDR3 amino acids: CASSASGTATYEQYF. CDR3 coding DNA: TGTGCCAGCAGCGCCTCCGGGACAGCCACCTACGAGCAGTACTTC.

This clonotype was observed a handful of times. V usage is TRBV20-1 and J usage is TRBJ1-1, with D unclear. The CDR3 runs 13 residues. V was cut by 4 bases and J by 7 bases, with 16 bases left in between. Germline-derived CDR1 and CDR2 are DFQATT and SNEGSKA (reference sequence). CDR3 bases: TGCAGTGCTACATCGACATCCCTGAGTGAAGCTTTCTTT. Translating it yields CSATSTSLSEAFF.

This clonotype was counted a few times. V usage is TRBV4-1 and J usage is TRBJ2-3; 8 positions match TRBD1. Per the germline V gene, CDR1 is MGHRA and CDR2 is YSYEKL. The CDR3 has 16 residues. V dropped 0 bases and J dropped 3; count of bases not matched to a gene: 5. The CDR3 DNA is TGCGCCAGCAGCCAAGATCGGACAGGGTGGACAGATACGCAGTATTTT. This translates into CASSQDRTGWTDTQYF.

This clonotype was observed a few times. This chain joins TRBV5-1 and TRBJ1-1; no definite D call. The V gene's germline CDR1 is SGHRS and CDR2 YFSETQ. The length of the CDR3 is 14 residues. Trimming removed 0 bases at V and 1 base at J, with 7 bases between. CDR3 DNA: TGCGCCAGCAGCTTGGAGACAAAGAACACTGAAGCTTTCTTT. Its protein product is CASSLETKNTEAFF.

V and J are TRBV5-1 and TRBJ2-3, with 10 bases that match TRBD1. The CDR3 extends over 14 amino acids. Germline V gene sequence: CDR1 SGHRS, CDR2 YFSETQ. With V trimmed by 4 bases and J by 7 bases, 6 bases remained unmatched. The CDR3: CASSPGTGDNTQYF. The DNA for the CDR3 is TGCGCCAGCAGCCCCGGGACAGGGGACAATACGCAGTATTTT.

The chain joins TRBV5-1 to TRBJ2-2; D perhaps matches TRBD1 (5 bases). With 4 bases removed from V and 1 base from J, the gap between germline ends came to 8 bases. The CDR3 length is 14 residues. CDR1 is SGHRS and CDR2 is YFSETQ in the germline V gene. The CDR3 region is CASSVTENTGELFF. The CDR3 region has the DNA TGCGCCAGCAGCGTGACAGAGAACACCGGGGAGCTGTTTTTT.